The 23 T cell receptor beta chains listed next were all sequenced from one sample in a study of blood T cell repertoires in COVID-19. Produced via immunoSEQ multiplex PCR; TCRdb's table is partial and in-frame only. The table records approximately 110,000 clones, 65% to 90% of them present only once. The specimen was peripheral blood. These receptors were taken from an elderly man with acute or convalescent COVID-19.

This chain uses TRBV7-3 with TRBJ2-1; D possibly corresponds to TRBD1 (5 bases). The germline V and J ends were trimmed by 4 bases and 0 bases, with 13 bases remaining between them. The CDR3 has 16 amino acids. Per the germline V gene, CDR1 is SGHTA and CDR2 is FQGTGA. CDR3 in DNA: TGTGCCAGCAGCTCTCTCAGGGCCATCTCCTACAATGAGCAGTTCTTC. Its protein product is CASSSLRAISYNEQFF.

The V call is TRBV5-4, the J call TRBJ1-6, with D possibly matching TRBD1 (6 bases). Trimming took off 3 bases at V and 14 bases at J, with 15 bases between the two ends. The CDR3 contains 13 residues. Germline V gene lookup returns CDR1 SGHNT and CDR2 YYREEE (reference sequence). The CDR3 here is CASSSTGSRALHF. CDR3 DNA: TGTGCCAGCAGCTCGACAGGTTCTAGAGCCCTCCACTTT.

This clone was seen many times. This sequence joins TRBV7-2 and TRBJ2-2; 9 bases map to TRBD2. The CDR3 totals 15 residues. CDR1 and CDR2 (germline): SGHTA, FQGNSA. Trimming took 3 bases from V and 5 from J; bases not matched to a gene: 4. In nucleotides, the CDR3 is TGTGCCAGCAGCTTCGCTAGCGGGACGACCGGGGAGCTGTTTTTT. This translates into CASSFASGTTGELFF.

The CDR3 nucleotides read TGCGCCAGCAGCAGGGGACTAGCGGGATCGGTCACCGGGGAGCTGTTTTTT. This translates into CASSRGLAGSVTGELFF. The rearrangement links TRBV5-1 to TRBJ2-2; 13 nucleotides agree with TRBD2. V shed 4 bases and J 4 bases; nucleotides not matched to a gene: 7. Per germline, CDR1 SGHRS and CDR2 YFSETQ. The CDR3 is 17 residues long.

The CDR3, as DNA: TGTGCCAGCAGCCAGAAACTAGCGGGAGGCACCGGGGAGCTGTTTTTT. This translates into CASSQKLAGGTGELFF. The chain carries TRBV4-2 and TRBJ2-2; 12 nucleotides align to TRBD2. The V segment lost 3 bases and the J segment 4 bases; nucleotides outside the gene matches: 3. The CDR3 has 16 residues. The germline gives CDR1 LGHNA, CDR2 YNFKEQ.

The chain links TRBV9 to TRBJ2-5; 7 nucleotides line up with TRBD1. The CDR3 sequence is 15 residues long. J gave up 1 base and V 4 bases, and 7 bases lay outside the gene matches. CDR1 is SGDLS and CDR2 is YYNGEE in the germline V gene. The CDR3 sequence: CASSYGQAVQETQYF. The CDR3 DNA sequence: TGTGCCAGCAGCTATGGACAGGCCGTCCAAGAGACCCAGTACTTC. Supplemented by reference TRBV9 and TRBJ2-5, the full variable domain reads DSGVTQTPKHLITATGQRVTLRCSPRSGDLSVYWYQQSLDQGLQFLIQYYNGEERAKGNILERFSAQQFPDLHSELNLSSLELGDSALYFCASSYGQAVQETQYFGPGTRLLVL.

The chain links TRBV5-5 to TRBJ2-7; 13 positions agree with TRBD2. V lost 2 bases, J lost 6 bases, and 2 bases stayed unmatched. This CDR3 contains 14 residues. The germline CDR1 and CDR2 sequences are SGHKS and YYEKEE (reference sequence). The CDR3 loop reads CASSFGLAGVEQYF. The CDR3 coding sequence is TGTGCCAGCAGCTTTGGACTAGCGGGAGTCGAGCAGTACTTC.

The chain employs TRBV5-5 and TRBJ2-1; D unresolved. CDR1 and CDR2 from the germline V gene are SGHKS and YYEKEE (reference sequence). The CDR3 consists of 15 residues. The V gene lost 7 bases and the J gene lost 0 bases, with 14 bases spanning the gap. The CDR3 spells CASARGDSSYNEQFF. The CDR3 nucleotides are TGTGCCAGCGCAAGAGGAGATAGCTCCTACAATGAGCAGTTCTTC. Based on the CDR3 plus reference TRBV5-5 and TRBJ2-1, the full variable domain is DAGVTQSPTHLIKTRGQQVTLRCSPISGHKSVSWYQQVLGQGPQFIFQYYEKEERGRGNFPDRFSARQFPNYSSELNVNALLLGDSALYLCASARGDSSYNEQFFGPGTRLTVL.

This clone was counted once. This chain links TRBV10-2 with TRBJ1-1, with TRBD1 matching over 8 bases. Trimming cost V 4 bases and J 2 bases; bases outside gene matches: 9. This CDR3 region has 16 residues. The germline V gene has CDR1 WSHSY and CDR2 SAAADI. The CDR3: CASSGQGASLNTEAFF. CDR3 bases: TGCGCCAGCAGTGGGCAGGGGGCAAGTTTAAACACTGAAGCTTTCTTT.

This chain joins TRBV6-5 and TRBJ2-7, with a weak D call TRBD2 (5 bases). The germline V gene has CDR1 MNHEY and CDR2 SVGAGI. The CDR3 extends over 15 amino acids. V was clipped by 6 bases and J by 3 bases, with 18 bases between them. The CDR3 loop reads CASRPGRARDYEQYF. CDR3 nucleotide sequence: TGTGCCAGCAGACCCGGACGGGCCCGGGACTACGAGCAGTACTTC.

In this sample, this clone turned up once. The chain uses TRBV6-5 and TRBJ1-1; 8 bases line up with TRBD1. V gave up 7 bases and J gave up 6 bases; unmatched junction bases: 7. The CDR3 extends over 13 amino acids. CDR1 MNHEY and CDR2 SVGAGI come from the germline V gene. The CDR3 here is CASTSTGAPEAFF. Here the CDR3 DNA reads TGTGCCAGCACCTCGACAGGGGCCCCTGAAGCTTTCTTT.

The V and J genes are TRBV5-1 and TRBJ1-5, with D uncertain. Germline assignment: CDR1 SGHRS and CDR2 YFSETQ. The CDR3 runs to 13 residues. Trimming pared 0 bases from V and 7 bases from J, leaving 8 bases between. CDR3 region: CASSLDGEQPQHF. The CDR3, as DNA: TGCGCCAGCAGCTTGGATGGGGAGCAGCCCCAGCATTTT.

The chain has TRBV9 and TRBJ2-5; D is ambiguous. V lost 0 bases and J 4 bases, leaving 7 bases between the germline ends. The CDR3 spans 13 residues. Germline lookup yields CDR1 SGDLS and CDR2 YYNGEE. In nucleotides, the CDR3 is TGTGCCAGCAGCGTAGGGCTTGGAGAGACCCAGTACTTC. Translation: CASSVGLGETQYF.

CDR3 DNA sequence: TGCGCCAGCAGCTCCGCGTTTAGCGGGAGTCGAAGCCCTTACGAGCAGTACTTC. It yields the protein CASSSAFSGSRSPYEQYF. This sequence joins TRBV5-1 and TRBJ2-7, with 9 bases matching TRBD2. Germline assignment: CDR1 SGHRS and CDR2 YFSETQ. J lost 4 bases, V lost 3 bases, and 17 bases had no gene match. The CDR3 sequence is 18 residues long.

The chain combines TRBV5-1 with TRBJ2-1, with 8 bases fitting TRBD2. The CDR3 totals 14 residues. V lost 7 bases to trimming and J lost 0 bases; unmatched junction nucleotides: 3. Germline CDR1 and CDR2: SGHRS and YFSETQ. The chain's CDR3 is CASLGTSSYNEQFF. DNA of the CDR3: TGCGCCAGCTTGGGGACTAGCTCCTACAATGAGCAGTTCTTC.

The V call is TRBV15, the J call TRBJ2-3; perhaps TRBD2 as D (5 bases). There are 16 residues in the CDR3. Germline V gene data show CDR1 as LNHNV and CDR2 as YYDKDF (reference sequence). V was shortened by 3 bases and J by 2 bases, with 15 bases between the two germline ends. The CDR3 bases are TGTGCCACCAGCAGTTTTAAGAGGACTTCCACAGATACGCAGTATTTT. Its protein is CATSSFKRTSTDTQYF.

In its sample, this clone was seen a few times. V and J are TRBV5-1 and TRBJ1-4; TRBD1 matches at 9 bases. Germline V CDR1 and CDR2: SGHRS, YFSETQ. V shed 3 bases, J shed 5 bases, and the junction held 8 bases outside the gene matches. The CDR3 spans 16 residues. CDR3 loop: CASSYNAGTGNEKLFF. The DNA for the CDR3 is TGCGCCAGCAGCTATAACGCCGGGACAGGGAATGAAAAACTGTTTTTT.

V gene TRBV5-1 combines with J gene TRBJ2-2; 10 bases line up with TRBD2. This CDR3 is 16 amino acids long. V was clipped by 4 bases and J by 5 bases; unmatched bases: 8. Germline CDR1 is SGHRS and CDR2 is YFSETQ. CDR3 nucleotide sequence: TGCGCCAGCAGCGGAGTAGCGGGAGGAGGGACCGGGGAGCTGTTTTTT. It specifies CASSGVAGGGTGELFF.

The chain links TRBV18 to TRBJ2-1; D is undetermined. Deletions cut 2 bases from V and 7 bases from J, with 12 bases between. The CDR3 consists of 14 residues. The germline CDR1 and CDR2 sequences are KGHSH and LQKENI. CDR3 amino acids: CASSPEWRTNEQFF. CDR3 bases: TGTGCCAGCTCACCAGAGTGGAGAACGAATGAGCAGTTCTTC. The full variable domain, rest sourced from reference TRBV18 and TRBJ2-1, is NAGVMQNPRHLVRRRGQEARLRCSPMKGHSHVYWYRQLPEEGLKFMVYLQKENIIDESGMPKERFSAEFPKEGPSILRIQQVVRGDSAAYFCASSPEWRTNEQFFGPGTRLTVL.

The V and J genes are TRBV18 and TRBJ2-5; TRBD1 aligns across 9 bases. Germline lookup yields CDR1 KGHSH and CDR2 LQKENI. This CDR3 is 16 amino acids long. V was pared by 3 bases and J by 5 bases, with 10 bases of the junction left unmatched. The CDR3 reads CASSPRGQGMLETQYF. Here the CDR3 DNA reads TGTGCCAGCTCACCGCGGGGACAGGGAATGTTGGAGACCCAGTACTTC.

V is TRBV6-2 or TRBV6-3 and J is TRBJ2-2; weak D call: TRBD2 (6 bases). The CDR3 extends over 14 amino acids. V shed 3 bases and J shed 6 bases, with 11 bases lying between them. Germline V gives CDR1 MNHEY, CDR2 SVGEGT. CDR3 in amino acids: CASSYTAGSGELFF. The CDR3 coding sequence is TGTGCCAGCAGTTATACCGCGGGATCCGGGGAGCTGTTTTTT.

The chain couples TRBV28 to TRBJ2-7; 10 bases are shared with TRBD2. V was clipped by 2 bases and J by 2 bases; unmatched bases: 3. CDR3 size: 15 residues. In germline, CDR1 is MDHEN, CDR2 SYDVKM. The CDR3, as DNA: TGTGCCAGCAGTTTAAGCCTAGCGGGGGCCTACGAGCAGTACTTC. Its translation is CASSLSLAGAYEQYF.

J is TRBJ2-1 and V is TRBV6-4; TRBD2 might be the D (6 bases). This CDR3 comprises 13 residues. Deletions cut 6 bases from V and 10 bases from J, with 16 bases between. Looked up from germline, CDR1 is MRHNA and CDR2 is SNTAGT. CDR3 region: CASSRETMTEQFF. For the CDR3, the DNA is TGTGCCAGCAGCCGGGAGACTATGACCGAGCAGTTCTTC.